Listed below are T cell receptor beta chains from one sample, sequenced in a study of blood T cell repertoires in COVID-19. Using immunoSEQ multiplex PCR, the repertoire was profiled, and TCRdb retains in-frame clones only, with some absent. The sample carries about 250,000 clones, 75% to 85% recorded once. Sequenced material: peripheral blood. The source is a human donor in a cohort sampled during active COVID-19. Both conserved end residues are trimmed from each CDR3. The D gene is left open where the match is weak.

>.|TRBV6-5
ASSPQAYSNQPQH
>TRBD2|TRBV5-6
ASTMILAGTSYEQY
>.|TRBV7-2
ASSPSTNEKLF
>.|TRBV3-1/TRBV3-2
ATGVSGSGANVLT
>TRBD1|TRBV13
ASSRQGYEQY
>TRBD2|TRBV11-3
ASSLSGSSYNEQF
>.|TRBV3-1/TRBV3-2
ASSPLGRGEETQY
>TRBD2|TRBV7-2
ASSSGGIVDIQY
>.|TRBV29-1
SVGGGNNEKLF
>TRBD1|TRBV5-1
ASSPDRARGGYT
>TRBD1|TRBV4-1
ASSHPKGTGVTEAF
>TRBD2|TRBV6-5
ASSYSSGRRNEQF
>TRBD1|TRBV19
ASSIPFERTGDYGYT
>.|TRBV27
ASSQNYGSSTEAF
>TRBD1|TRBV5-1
ASSFLGQATYEQY
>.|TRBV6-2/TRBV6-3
ASSRSRGGTSPLH
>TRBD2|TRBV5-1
ASSLAASGTAGTGELF
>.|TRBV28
ASSLMSRGPGELF
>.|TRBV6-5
ASSRMGGLDYGYT
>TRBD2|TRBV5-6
ASSRPGLGVAGELF
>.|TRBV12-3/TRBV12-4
ASSLNQNSPLH
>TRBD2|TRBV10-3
AISLGLAGANEQF